There are many counts of the clone carrying this T cell receptor (beta chain). The antigen remains undetermined. The sample is drawn from a study of regulatory T cells in long-lasting Graves disease. Trimming cost V 5 bases and J 7 bases, with 20 bases left between them. Per the germline V gene, CDR1 is SQVTM and CDR2 is ANQGSEA. This CDR3 has 14 amino acids. Study observations and caveats: No thyroid tissue was studied; the work used peripheral blood only.

The time point denotes: newly diagnosed GD, antithyroid drugs for less than 3 months. The TCR library was prepared using RNA isolated from PBMCs. Investigators prepared the TCR beta libraries by applying iRepertoire HTBI primers and Arm-PCR of CDR3 regions. One entry per CDR3 protein results from TCRdb running MiXCR on the multiplex PCR reads. Among some 490,000 distinct CDR3 sequences, about 12% were seen once, and the ten largest hold over 7%. This same sample was also taken into another study, of T cells in Graves' hyperthyroidism and ophthalmopathy. That report notes: Uncontrolled infection, other autoimmune disease, pregnancy or lactation disqualified patients from enrolment. Initially, a first-round RT-PCR of the TCR CDR3 employed the HTBI primer set. Among clonotypes expanded in thyroid above 0.001, most were also found in blood.

The material sequenced was peripheral blood mononuclear cells (PBMCs), taken at new diagnosis, from a patient treated with antithyroid drugs. This TCR was recovered from a woman aged 25 to 45 with Graves disease. This sequence joins TRBV29-1 and TRBJ2-5, with D possibly TRBD2 on 6 matching bases. The CDR3 coding sequence is TGCAGCGTTCCGGAGGGCCTAGCCATGAGGACCCAGTACTTC. Encoded protein: CSVPEGLAMRTQYF. The whole variable domain, remainder taken from reference TRBV29-1 and TRBJ2-5, is SAVISQKPSRDICQRGTSLTIQCQVDSQVTMMFWYRQQPGQSLTLIATANQGSEATYESGFVIDKFPISRPNLTFSTLTVSNMSPEDSSIYLCSVPEGLAMRTQYFGPGTRLLVL.